This T cell receptor beta chain was captured by sequencing in a study of tumor-infiltrating lymphocytes in localized non-small cell lung cancer. Study information: From each patient, both tumor and uninvolved lung, non-adjacent to tumor, were sampled. Study results and limitations: Recurrence-free survival showed no association with tumor T-cell fraction. Tumors had more T cell infiltration than uninvolved lung, per TCRbeta sequencing and CD3 counts.

The CDR3 length is 16 residues. Germline values: CDR1 KGHSH, CDR2 LQKENI. The germline V and J ends were trimmed by 2 bases and 0 bases, with 11 bases remaining between them. Libraries were prepared by immunoSEQ multiplex PCR; TCRdb keeps only in-frame clonotypes and omits some of them. Of around 17,000 clones detected, more than 40% appear once; the ten largest clones hold about 16%. A note on this clone: The antigen is unknown.

The sample taken for sequencing was lung tumor tissue. V gene TRBV18 combines with J gene TRBJ2-4, with a weak D call TRBD1 (6 bases). The clonotype originates from a human donor with non-small cell lung cancer. This CDR3 is CASSPGQLLAKNIQYF. DNA for the CDR3: TGTGCCAGCTCACCAGGACAGCTCCTAGCCAAAAACATTCAGTACTTC.